This T cell receptor (beta chain) was observed in a study of cytomegalovirus exposure and HLA in healthy donors. Healthy bone marrow donors made up the cohort. The V and J ends lost 4 bases and 7 bases respectively, with 10 bases between them. CDR3 length: 11 residues. Per germline, CDR1 SQVTM and CDR2 ANQGSEA. This clone has only a few counts. PCR was performed using 60 Vbeta and 13 Jbeta primers. The table came from immunoSEQ multiplex PCR; TCRdb's copy has only in-frame clones and leaves some out. The table lists over 75,000 clones, almost 85% of them singletons. Sequences were obtained from PBMCs. This clonotype was sampled from a woman aged 18-29 years in good health and CMV-seropositive. The chain recombines TRBV29-1 with TRBJ1-1, with D hard to call. The CDR3 sequence is CSVAGSGEAFF. The CDR3 nucleotides read TGCAGCGTTGCGGGGTCCGGTGAAGCTTTCTTT.